These T cell receptor beta chains were read from a single sample in a study of T-cell memory formation after mild COVID-19. One entry per CDR3 protein results from TCRdb running MiXCR on the 5' RACE reads. This repertoire shows some 160,000 distinct CDR3 sequences, around 30% found once; its top ten account for about 12%. Material for sequencing was PBMCs or a T cell subset sorted from them (not recorded which). Receptors were obtained from an adult woman who had mild COVID-19 (a few samples of this study predate the infection). Cell type and time point are not known. The CDR3 runs from the conserved cysteine through the conserved F or W. D genes are given only for firm matches. Clone size appears in some rows only: once, few, many, or a class for an expanded clone.

.	TRBJ1-2	.	TRBV7-6	CASSSLLEGDYGYTF	TGTGCCAGCAGCTCGCTACTGGAAGGGGACTATGGCTACACCTTC
few	TRBJ2-5	.	TRBV7-9	CASSARGGGQETQYF	TGTGCCAGCAGCGCCAGGGGAGGGGGCCAAGAGACCCAGTACTTC
once	TRBJ2-7	.	TRBV21-1	CASSRATSGPTKLPYEQYF	TGTGCCAGCAGCAGAGCGACTAGCGGTCCCACAAAACTACCCTACGAGCAGTACTTC
.	TRBJ2-5	.	TRBV27	CASSFGTAGEETQYF	TGTGCCAGCAGTTTTGGGACAGCGGGAGAAGAGACCCAGTACTTC
.	TRBJ1-6	TRBD1	TRBV11-2	CASSLSGTVGSPLHF	TGTGCCAGCAGCTTATCCGGGACAGTCGGTTCACCCCTCCACTTT
.	TRBJ1-1	TRBD1	TRBV12-3/TRBV12-4	CASRPGTGGHTEAFF	TGTGCCAGCAGGCCCGGGACAGGGGGTCACACTGAAGCTTTCTTT
.	TRBJ2-1	TRBD2	TRBV4-2	CASSRTGGESNNEQFF	TGTGCCAGCAGCCGAACCGGGGGGGAGTCGAACAATGAGCAGTTCTTC
few	TRBJ2-7	.	TRBV15	CATSRDTQYEQYF	TGTGCCACCAGCAGAGATACCCAATACGAGCAGTACTTC
few	TRBJ2-5	.	TRBV5-4	CASSFRVQETQYF	TGTGCCAGCAGCTTCAGGGTGCAGGAGACCCAGTACTTC
.	TRBJ1-1	.	TRBV4-1	CASRVRDTPAEREAFF	TGCGCCAGCAGAGTCCGGGACACCCCCGCTGAGAGGGAAGCTTTCTTT
.	TRBJ2-4	.	TRBV7-8	CASSLGRRGNIQYF	TGTGCCAGCAGCTTAGGGCGACGGGGAAACATTCAGTACTTC
few	TRBJ2-1	TRBD2	TRBV24-1	CATSDWGTSGRNEQFF	TGTGCCACCAGTGATTGGGGGACTAGCGGGAGGAATGAGCAGTTCTTC
.	TRBJ2-1	.	TRBV5-1	CASSLEGLASNEQFF	TGCGCCAGCAGCTTGGAGGGGCTAGCGAGCAATGAGCAGTTCTTC
.	TRBJ2-3	.	TRBV7-9	CASRAGTSTDTQYF	TGTGCCAGCAGGGCAGGGACAAGCACAGATACGCAGTATTTT
.	TRBJ1-2	.	TRBV2	CASSGPNRVTNGYTF	TGTGCCAGCAGCGGCCCAAACAGGGTCACGAATGGCTACACCTTC
few	TRBJ2-1	TRBD1	TRBV27	CASGQGSPNEQFF	TGTGCCAGCGGACAGGGTTCTCCCAATGAGCAGTTCTTC
few	TRBJ1-1	.	TRBV5-5	CASSWDMNTEAFF	TGTGCCAGCAGCTGGGACATGAACACTGAAGCTTTCTTT
few	TRBJ2-7	.	TRBV11-3	CASSLGAGSYEQYF	TGTGCCAGCAGCTTAGGGGCAGGGAGCTACGAGCAGTACTTC
.	TRBJ1-2	.	TRBV12-3/TRBV12-4	CASNGAYGYTF	TGTGCCAGCAATGGGGCGTATGGCTACACCTTC
.	TRBJ1-1	.	TRBV12-3/TRBV12-4	CASSPRGTNTEAFF	TGTGCCAGCAGTCCGCGTGGGACGAACACTGAAGCTTTCTTT
many	TRBJ2-2	.	TRBV7-9	CASSPGTSKAGELFF	TGTGCCAGCAGCCCCGGCACTAGCAAGGCCGGGGAGCTGTTTTTT
few	TRBJ2-1	.	TRBV12-5	CASGLGGAYNEQFF	TGTGCTAGTGGTTTGGGCGGGGCATACAATGAGCAGTTCTTC
.	TRBJ2-1	.	TRBV5-6	CASSLIAEQFF	TGTGCCAGCAGCTTGATAGCTGAGCAGTTCTTC
few	TRBJ2-7	TRBD1	TRBV20-1	CSAMGTGAYEQYF	TGCAGTGCTATGGGGACAGGCGCCTACGAGCAGTACTTC
.	TRBJ2-7	.	TRBV20-1	CSAEEQRKLAYEQYF	TGCAGTGCTGAAGAACAAAGGAAACTCGCCTACGAGCAGTACTTC
.	TRBJ2-1	.	TRBV15	CATSGGGIPSYNEQFF	TGTGCCACCAGCGGAGGCGGGATCCCCTCCTACAATGAGCAGTTCTTC
few	TRBJ1-5	.	TRBV5-6	CASSGDLGQPQHF	TGTGCCAGCAGCGGGGATTTGGGGCAGCCCCAGCATTTT
.	TRBJ2-3	.	TRBV30	CAWSKGWGIPQSDTQYF	TGTGCCTGGAGTAAAGGGTGGGGGATTCCACAGTCAGATACGCAGTATTTT
.	TRBJ2-5	.	TRBV7-2	CASSLVNRVQETQYF	TGTGCCAGCAGCTTAGTCAACAGGGTCCAAGAGACCCAGTACTTC
few	TRBJ2-7	.	TRBV6-2/TRBV6-3	CASSPWDSYEQYF	TGTGCCAGCAGTCCTTGGGACTCCTACGAGCAGTACTTC
few	TRBJ2-1	.	TRBV12-3/TRBV12-4	CASSFHGMHEQFF	TGTGCCAGCAGTTTTCATGGGATGCATGAGCAGTTCTTC
.	TRBJ1-5	TRBD1	TRBV24-1	CATGRTGDNQPQHF	TGTGCCACCGGGCGGACAGGCGACAATCAGCCCCAGCATTTT
.	TRBJ2-3	.	TRBV9	CASSVGQGGKGDTQYF	TGTGCCAGCAGCGTAGGACAGGGAGGCAAGGGGGATACGCAGTATTTT
.	TRBJ2-1	.	TRBV12-3/TRBV12-4	CASSLLPGLHEQFF	TGTGCCAGCAGTTTGCTCCCGGGACTGCATGAGCAGTTCTTC
few	TRBJ1-4	TRBD1	TRBV6-5	CASSYSTGENEKLFF	TGTGCCAGCAGTTACTCGACAGGGGAAAATGAAAAACTGTTTTTT
few	TRBJ2-2	.	TRBV9	CASSSRSAVTTGELFF	TGTGCCAGCAGCTCCCGGAGCGCGGTCACCACCGGGGAGCTGTTTTTT